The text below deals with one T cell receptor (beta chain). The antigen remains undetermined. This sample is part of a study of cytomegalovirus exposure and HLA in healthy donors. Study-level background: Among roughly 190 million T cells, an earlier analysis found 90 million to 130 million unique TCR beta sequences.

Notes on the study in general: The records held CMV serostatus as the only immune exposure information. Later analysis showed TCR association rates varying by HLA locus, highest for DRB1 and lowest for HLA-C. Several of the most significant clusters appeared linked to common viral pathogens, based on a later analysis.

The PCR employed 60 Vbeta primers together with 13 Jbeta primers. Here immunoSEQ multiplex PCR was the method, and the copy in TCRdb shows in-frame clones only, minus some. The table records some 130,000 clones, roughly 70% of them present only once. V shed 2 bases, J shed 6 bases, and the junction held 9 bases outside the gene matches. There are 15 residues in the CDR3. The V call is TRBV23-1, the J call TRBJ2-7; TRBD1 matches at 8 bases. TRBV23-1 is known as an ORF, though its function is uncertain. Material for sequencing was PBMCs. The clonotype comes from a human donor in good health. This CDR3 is CASSQHPGQVCEQYF. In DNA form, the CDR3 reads TGCGCCAGCAGTCAACATCCGGGACAGGTGTGCGAGCAGTACTTC.